This T cell receptor beta chain was retrieved from a study of graft-versus-host responses after intestinal transplantation. Sequenced by immunoSEQ multiplex PCR; TCRdb stores in-frame clones only, minus some. Of approximately 750 clones in the sample, more than 75% were seen once. The CDR3 has 14 amino acids. Germline lookup yields CDR1 SGDLS and CDR2 YYNGEE. V gave up 0 bases and J gave up 5 bases, with 12 bases separating them. Tissue from the graft was processed to free its intraepithelial and lamina propria lymphocytes. The sequence was collected from a human patient who received an intestinal transplant, so some T cells may come from the graft donor. V usage is TRBV9 and J usage is TRBJ2-7, with D perhaps TRBD1 (5 bases). Specimen: ileum tissue, collected 22 days after intestinal transplant. The CDR3 DNA reads TGTGCCAGCAGCGTAGTTCTCACCAGGGACGAGCAGTACTTC. Its translation: CASSVVLTRDEQYF.